A single sample gave rise to the 31 T cell receptor beta chains below, sequenced in a study of T cells after yellow fever vaccination. In TCRdb, the 5' RACE reads were re-called with MiXCR into one record per CDR3 protein. The sample has about 320,000 distinct CDR3 sequences, about 6.6% seen once. The sample in question was PBMCs, obtained more than 35 days after the first yellow fever vaccination. The receptors originated from a young man who received the YFV17D yellow fever vaccine.

The chain is built from TRBV7-9 and TRBJ2-1; 7 nucleotides match TRBD1. Germline V gene lookup returns CDR1 SEHNR and CDR2 FQNEAQ (reference sequence). Trimming removed 5 bases from V and 8 bases from J; junction bases left unmatched: 9. This CDR3 is built from 14 residues. The CDR3 is CASSLYRGTDEQFF. Written as DNA, the CDR3 is TGTGCCAGCAGCCTTTACAGGGGTACGGATGAGCAGTTCTTC.

The chain joins TRBV3-1 to TRBJ2-3; the D call may be TRBD1 or TRBD2 (5 bases each). V lost 1 base, J lost 7 bases, and 9 bases lay in between. In germline, CDR1 is LGHDT, CDR2 YNNKEL (reference sequence). This CDR3 spans 13 amino acids. Here the CDR3 reads CASSQAGPHTQYF. As DNA, the CDR3 is TGTGCCAGCAGCCAAGCGGGACCGCATACGCAGTATTTT.

V usage is TRBV4-2 and J usage is TRBJ1-2; possibly TRBD1 for D (5 bases). The germline V and J ends were trimmed by 2 bases and 2 bases, with 18 bases remaining between them. The germline V gene has CDR1 LGHNA and CDR2 YNFKEQ. The CDR3 is 17 amino acids. DNA of the CDR3: TGTGCCAGCAGCCAATTTTTTCTACGGGGCGAGAACTATGGCTACACCTTC. Residues: CASSQFFLRGENYGYTF.

The V call is TRBV7-2, the J call TRBJ2-2; 10 bases are a match to TRBD1. V trimming: 6 bases; J trimming: 6 bases; junction bases outside the gene matches: 7. Germline V gene lookup returns CDR1 SGHTA and CDR2 FQGNSA. This CDR3 comprises 15 residues. In DNA form, the CDR3 reads TGTGCCAGCAGTCCCGGGACAGGGGTCCCCGGGGAGCTGTTTTTT. Translation: CASSPGTGVPGELFF.

In this sample, this clonotype turned up many times. The chain links TRBV10-2 to TRBJ2-7; D not resolved. There are 12 residues in the CDR3. The V and J ends lost 3 bases and 3 bases respectively, with 6 bases between them. Germline V gene sequence: CDR1 WSHSY, CDR2 SAAADI. Here the CDR3 reads CASSDILYEQYF. For the CDR3, the DNA is TGCGCCAGCAGTGATATACTCTACGAGCAGTACTTC.

CDR3 bases: TGTGCCAGCAGTTTAACCATATACGAGCAGTACTTC. Translated: CASSLTIYEQYF. V and J are TRBV12-3 or TRBV12-4 and TRBJ2-7; no definite D call. V shed 2 bases and J shed 4 bases, with 6 bases lying between them. The CDR3 has 12 residues.

This clonotype was recorded a few times. DNA of the CDR3: TGTGCCAGCAGTTTTTTAGGACAGCTCACAGATACGCAGTATTTT. Its protein is CASSFLGQLTDTQYF. J is TRBJ2-3 and V is TRBV12-3 or TRBV12-4; a possible D gene is TRBD1 (6 bases). The CDR3 contains 15 residues. Trimming shortened V by 3 bases and J by 2 bases, and 12 bases separated the two germline ends.

At least ten counts were recorded for this clonotype. The gene calls are TRBV7-9 and TRBJ2-1; TRBD1 is a possible D gene (6 bases). The V gene's germline CDR1 is SEHNR and CDR2 FQNEAQ (reference sequence). V was shortened by 1 base and J by 9 bases, with 10 bases between the two germline ends. CDR3 size: 13 residues. CDR3 loop: CASSLDRAFEQFF. CDR3 bases: TGTGCCAGCAGCTTAGACAGGGCATTTGAGCAGTTCTTC.

The CDR3 nucleotides read TGTGCCAGTAGTATGGAGGCGCTATATGGCTACACCTTC. The encoded protein is CASSMEALYGYTF. The V and J genes are TRBV19 and TRBJ1-2; D uncertain. CDR3 length: 13 amino acids. CDR1 is LNHDA and CDR2 is SQIVND in the germline V gene (reference sequence). Deletions cut 3 bases from V and 5 bases from J, with 10 bases between.

This clonotype was found a few times. This chain uses TRBV15 with TRBJ1-1; the D gene is possibly TRBD1 (5 bases). The CDR3 contains 14 residues. Germline CDR1 LNHNV, CDR2 YYDKDF (reference sequence). Trimming pared 5 bases from V and 5 bases from J, leaving 15 bases between. CDR3 coding DNA: TGTGCCACCAGCGGGACGGGGCCAGGGACTGAAGCTTTCTTT. It specifies CATSGTGPGTEAFF.

The chain links TRBV28 to TRBJ1-2; no clear D. The CDR3 spans 11 residues. Trimming removed 8 bases from V and 0 bases from J, with 4 bases in between. Germline assignment: CDR1 MDHEN and CDR2 SYDVKM. As DNA, the CDR3 is TGTGCCAGCGACACTAACTATGGCTACACCTTC. Protein sequence: CASDTNYGYTF.

The chain employs TRBV20-1 and TRBJ2-3; D is unclear. The germline CDR1 and CDR2 sequences are DFQATT and SNEGSKA (reference sequence). V shed 2 bases and J shed 4 bases, with 10 bases lying between them. The CDR3 spans 13 residues. The CDR3 protein is CSARKAEADTQYF. CDR3 DNA sequence: TGCAGTGCTAGAAAGGCCGAAGCAGATACGCAGTATTTT.

This clonotype was seen a few times. The chain is built from TRBV7-9 and TRBJ2-6; D uncertain. Germline V CDR1 and CDR2: SEHNR, FQNEAQ (reference sequence). The V and J ends lost 1 base and 2 bases respectively, with 3 bases between them. There are 14 residues in the CDR3. This CDR3 is CASSLDTGANVLTF. The CDR3 coding sequence is TGTGCCAGCAGCTTAGATACTGGGGCCAACGTCCTGACTTTC.

V usage is TRBV5-1 and J usage is TRBJ2-1; TRBD1 matches at 7 bases. The CDR3 loop spans 15 amino acids. Germline values: CDR1 SGHRS, CDR2 YFSETQ. V gave up 2 bases and J gave up 2 bases; unmatched junction bases: 4. Written as DNA, the CDR3 is TGCGCCAGCAGCTTTGAGGGGGCCGCCTACAATGAGCAGTTCTTC. As protein: CASSFEGAAYNEQFF.

This clonotype has only a few counts. The genes are TRBV18 and TRBJ2-1, with 10 bases matching TRBD1. The CDR3 sequence is 18 residues long. Germline lookup yields CDR1 KGHSH and CDR2 LQKENI. J was trimmed by 6 bases and V by 3 bases; bases with no gene match: 14. The CDR3 reads CASSPSMPGQGMINEQFF. In DNA, the CDR3 is TGTGCCAGCTCACCGTCAATGCCGGGACAGGGGATGATCAATGAGCAGTTCTTC.

This clonotype appeared a few times. V usage is TRBV7-2 and J usage is TRBJ2-7, with 7 bases matching TRBD2. The germline V gene encodes CDR1 SGHTA and CDR2 FQGNSA. CDR3 size: 20 residues. V was pared by 4 bases and J by 2 bases, with 23 bases of the junction left unmatched. The CDR3 DNA follows: TGTGCCAGCAGCTCCCGGACTAGGGGCTATAGTTCGGGTCGTGCCTACGAGCAGTACGTC. This sequence encodes CASSSRTRGYSSGRAYEQYV.

The chain combines TRBV18 with TRBJ1-5; no reliable D call. The V end lost 5 bases, the J end lost 2 bases, and 4 bases lay between the germline ends. The CDR3 is made up of 12 amino acids. Germline CDR1 reads KGHSH; CDR2 reads LQKENI. The CDR3 sequence: CASSKGNQPQHF. The CDR3 DNA is TGTGCCAGCTCAAAAGGCAATCAGCCCCAGCATTTT.

This clonotype was counted only a few times. The V call is TRBV7-2, the J call TRBJ2-5; 7 nucleotides align to TRBD2. Germline CDR1 SGHTA, CDR2 FQGNSA. Germline trimming cut 1 base from V and 1 base from J; bases unmatched to any gene: 3. The CDR3 contains 15 residues. The CDR3 loop is CASSLGLASQETQYF. CDR3 coding DNA: TGTGCCAGCAGCTTAGGACTAGCTTCCCAAGAGACCCAGTACTTC.

The chain links TRBV4-3 to TRBJ1-6; 9 bases are a match to TRBD1. V dropped 0 bases and J dropped 7; count of bases not matched to a gene: 4. Germline CDR1 is LGHNA and CDR2 is YSLEER. This CDR3 has 16 residues. The CDR3 here is CASSQELGTGNSPLHF. CDR3 bases: TGCGCCAGCAGCCAAGAGCTGGGGACAGGGAATTCACCCCTCCACTTT.

The chain links TRBV13 to TRBJ2-7; 11 positions match TRBD2. The CDR3 consists of 15 residues. V shed 8 bases, J shed 5 bases, and the junction held 11 bases outside the gene matches. Germline V gene lookup returns CDR1 PRHDT and CDR2 FYEKMQ (reference sequence). The CDR3 reads CASGIAGGLVDEQYF. The CDR3 nucleotides read TGTGCCAGCGGGATAGCGGGGGGGCTGGTCGACGAGCAGTACTTC.

This clonotype was observed many times. This sequence joins TRBV5-5 and TRBJ2-7, with D perhaps given as TRBD1 or TRBD2 (6 bases each). V lost 4 bases and J 7 bases, leaving 18 bases between the germline ends. The germline V gene has CDR1 SGHKS and CDR2 YYEKEE (reference sequence). The CDR3 has 14 residues. The CDR3 protein is CASSPEGGLREQYF. CDR3 DNA: TGTGCCAGCAGCCCCGAAGGGGGGCTTAGGGAGCAGTACTTC.

This clonotype was detected many times. The chain employs TRBV27 and TRBJ2-2; 7 bases are shared with TRBD1. The CDR3 has 16 residues. Germline lookup yields CDR1 MNHEY and CDR2 SMNVEV (reference sequence). J gave up 6 bases and V 3 bases, and 10 bases lay outside the gene matches. Here the CDR3 reads CASSFRGTRGPGELFF. CDR3 DNA sequence: TGTGCCAGCAGTTTTAGGGGAACAAGGGGGCCCGGGGAGCTGTTTTTT.

This chain connects TRBV11-2 to TRBJ2-5, with 9 bases identical to TRBD2. The CDR3 is made up of 15 amino acids. Germline CDR1 SGHAT, CDR2 FQNNGV. V lost 5 bases to trimming and J lost 5 bases; unmatched junction nucleotides: 9. This chain's CDR3 is CASSQIAGASETQYF. CDR3 in DNA: TGTGCCAGCAGCCAAATAGCGGGGGCTTCGGAGACCCAGTACTTC.

The CDR3 here is CAISESAAKTYEQYF. In DNA form, the CDR3 reads TGTGCCATCAGTGAGTCGGCAGCAAAGACCTACGAGCAGTACTTC. This rearrangement joins TRBV10-3 to TRBJ2-7, with D unclear. This CDR3 spans 15 amino acids. CDR1 and CDR2 (germline): ENHRY, SYGVKD. V was cut by 0 bases and J by 2 bases, with 11 bases left in between.

In nucleotides, the CDR3 is TGTGCCAGCAGTTACGATACCCCCGGGACACCCCGAAGCGAGCAGTACGTC. Translating gives CASSYDTPGTPRSEQYV. The chain joins TRBV6-5 to TRBJ2-7; the D gene is possibly TRBD1 (6 bases). CDR3 length: 17 amino acids. Germline V gene data show CDR1 as MNHEY and CDR2 as SVGAGI. V lost 2 bases and J lost 6, with 23 bases in between.

This clonotype was observed a handful of times. The chain combines TRBV29-1 with TRBJ1-4; D perhaps matches TRBD1 (6 bases). From germline, CDR1 is SQVTM and CDR2 ANQGSEA. V was pared by 5 bases and J by 0 bases, with 7 bases between. CDR3 length: 13 amino acids. Here the CDR3 DNA reads TGCAGCGTTCGGGGGCCAACTAATGAAAAACTGTTTTTT. This encodes CSVRGPTNEKLFF.

This clonotype was seen at least ten times. This chain links TRBV12-3 or TRBV12-4 with TRBJ2-2; 14 bases are shared with TRBD2. Losses at the gene ends were 6 bases for V and 4 bases for J; bases not matched to a gene: 1. This CDR3 region has 15 residues. The CDR3 coding sequence is TGTGCCAGCAGCGGACTAGCGGGGGGCACCGGGGAGCTGTTTTTT. Residues: CASSGLAGGTGELFF.

This clonotype was found a few times. This chain links TRBV7-9 with TRBJ2-5; D gene ambiguous. Germline V gene data show CDR1 as SEHNR and CDR2 as FQNEAQ (reference sequence). V was shortened by 3 bases and J by 8 bases, with 16 bases between the two germline ends. This CDR3 spans 14 amino acids. This CDR3 is CASSLRPPVDTQYF. CDR3 DNA sequence: TGTGCCAGCAGCTTGCGGCCCCCAGTCGATACCCAGTACTTC. Together with reference TRBV7-9 and TRBJ2-5, the CDR3 gives the full variable domain: DTGVSQNPRHKITKRGQNVTFRCDPISEHNRLYWYRQTLGQGPEFLTYFQNEAQLEKSRLLSDRFSAERPKGSFSTLEIQRTEQGDSAMYLCASSLRPPVDTQYFGPGTRLLVL.

V gene TRBV7-2 combines with J gene TRBJ1-6, with a tentative D call TRBD1 (5 bases). Germline CDR1 reads SGHTA; CDR2 reads FQGNSA. This CDR3 contains 15 residues. Trimming left V 1 base short and J 6 bases short, with 10 bases between. The CDR3 spells CASSLVGHLNSPLHF. The CDR3 DNA reads TGTGCCAGCAGCTTAGTCGGACACCTTAATTCACCCCTCCACTTT. Full variable domain (rest looked up from reference TRBV7-2 and TRBJ1-6): GAGVSQSPSNKVTEKGKDVELRCDPISGHTALYWYRQSLGQGLEFLIYFQGNSAPDKSGLPSDRFSAERTGGSVSTLTIQRTQQEDSAVYLCASSLVGHLNSPLHFGNGTRLTVT.

The V and J genes are TRBV7-9 and TRBJ1-2, with a weak D call TRBD1 (5 bases). This CDR3 is built from 12 residues. Trimming cost V 3 bases and J 8 bases, with 10 bases left between them. Germline V lookup: CDR1 SEHNR, CDR2 FQNEAQ (reference sequence). Here the CDR3 reads CASSLGVNGYTF. CDR3 DNA: TGTGCCAGCAGCTTGGGGGTTAACGGCTACACCTTC.

This clonotype was found a few times. V usage is TRBV5-1 and J usage is TRBJ2-3; 12 nucleotides agree with TRBD1. The V and J ends lost 4 bases and 0 bases, in that order; junction bases with no gene match: 3. The CDR3 has 16 amino acids. Per germline, CDR1 SGHRS and CDR2 YFSETQ. In DNA form, the CDR3 reads TGCGCCAGCAGCGGGACAGGGGGCGGAAGCACAGATACGCAGTATTTT. This codes for CASSGTGGGSTDTQYF.